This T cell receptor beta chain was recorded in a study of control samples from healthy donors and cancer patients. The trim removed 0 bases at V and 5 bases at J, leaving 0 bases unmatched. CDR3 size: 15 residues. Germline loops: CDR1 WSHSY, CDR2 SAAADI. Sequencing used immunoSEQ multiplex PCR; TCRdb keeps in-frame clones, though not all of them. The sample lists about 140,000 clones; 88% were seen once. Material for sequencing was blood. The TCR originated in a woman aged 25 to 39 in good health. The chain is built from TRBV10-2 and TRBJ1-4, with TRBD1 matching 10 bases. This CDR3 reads CASSESGQGNEKLFF. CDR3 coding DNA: TGCGCCAGCAGTGAGTCGGGACAGGGGAATGAAAAACTGTTTTTT.